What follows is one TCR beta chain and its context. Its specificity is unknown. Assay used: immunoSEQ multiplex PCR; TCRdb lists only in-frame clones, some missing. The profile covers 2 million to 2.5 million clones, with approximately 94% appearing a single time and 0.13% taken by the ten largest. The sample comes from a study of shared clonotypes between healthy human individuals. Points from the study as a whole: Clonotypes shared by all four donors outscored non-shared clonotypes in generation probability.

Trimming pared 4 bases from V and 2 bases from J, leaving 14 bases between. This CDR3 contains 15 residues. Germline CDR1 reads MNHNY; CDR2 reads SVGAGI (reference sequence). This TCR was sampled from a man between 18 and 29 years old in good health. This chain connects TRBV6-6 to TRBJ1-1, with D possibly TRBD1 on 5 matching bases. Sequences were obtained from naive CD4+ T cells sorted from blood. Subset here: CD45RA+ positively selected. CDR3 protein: CASSSSDRSNTEAFF. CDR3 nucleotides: TGTGCCAGCAGTTCTTCAGACAGATCTAACACTGAAGCTTTCTTT.